This T cell receptor beta chain came from a study of blood T cell repertoires in COVID-19. Study as a whole: Sites in the United States, Italy and Spain provided acute and convalescent COVID-19 samples. Sources were T cells, B-cell-depleted T cells, or PBMCs; the material itself was cDNA or gDNA.

TCRdb's copy holds only in-frame clones and misses some; the assay was immunoSEQ multiplex PCR. The sample yields fewer than 200,000 clones, 80% seen once. With 3 bases clipped from V and 5 bases from J, the junction kept 7 bases outside the gene matches. The CDR3 contains 15 residues. Germline-derived CDR1 and CDR2 are SGHRS and YFSETQ. The origin of this receptor is a man aged 60 to 75 with acute or convalescent COVID-19. Sequencing was done on a sample of peripheral blood. The gene calls are TRBV5-1 and TRBJ1-4; 7 nucleotides match TRBD1. The CDR3 protein is CASSWAGTVNEKLFF. DNA of the CDR3: TGCGCCAGCAGCTGGGCCGGGACAGTCAATGAAAAACTGTTTTTT.